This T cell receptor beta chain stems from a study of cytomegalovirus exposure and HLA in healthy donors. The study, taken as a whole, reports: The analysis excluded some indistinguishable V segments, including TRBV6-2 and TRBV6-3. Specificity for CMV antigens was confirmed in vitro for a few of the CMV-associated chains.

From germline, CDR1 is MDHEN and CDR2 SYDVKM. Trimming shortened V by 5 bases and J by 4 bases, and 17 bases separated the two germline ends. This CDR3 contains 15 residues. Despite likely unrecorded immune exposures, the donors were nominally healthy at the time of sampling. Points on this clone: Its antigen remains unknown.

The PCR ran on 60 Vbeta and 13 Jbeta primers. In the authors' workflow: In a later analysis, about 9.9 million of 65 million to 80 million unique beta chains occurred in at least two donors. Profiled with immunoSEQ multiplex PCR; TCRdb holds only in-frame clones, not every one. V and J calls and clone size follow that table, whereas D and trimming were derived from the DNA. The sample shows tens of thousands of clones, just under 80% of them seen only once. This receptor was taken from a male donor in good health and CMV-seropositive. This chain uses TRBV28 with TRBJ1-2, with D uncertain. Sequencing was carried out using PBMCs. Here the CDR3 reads CASSTLPQATYGYTF. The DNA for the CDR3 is TGTGCCAGCAGTACACTCCCCCAGGCAACCTATGGCTACACCTTC.